This T cell receptor beta chain was documented in a study of T-cell reconstitution after alpha-beta-depleted transplantation in children (dated by TCRdb to the mid-2010s). In the study overall: Using TCR repertoire profiling, the study followed T-cell immune reconstitution in a quantitative way in children after TCRalphabeta/CD19-depleted allogeneic hematopoietic cell transplantation.

Ten or more counts support this clonotype. The clone's antigen remains unknown. It has no much larger one-base neighbor in the sample; base qualities were not kept. General findings and caveats noted by the study authors: The apparently early recovery of alphabetaT-cell counts about two months after transplant reportedly depended on only several hundred rapidly expanded clones that came from non-depleted graft cells. Over subsequent months, a decline in hyperexpanded clone frequencies was noted, and after one year, T-cell counts and TCRbeta diversity were mostly ascribed to newly produced T cells. In some patients, high TCRbeta diversity at day 60 was attributed to recipient T cells and intrathymic progenitors that had survived conditioning.

Clipping removes 2 bases from V and 7 bases from J, with 3 as the unmatched junction base count. From the cysteine through the phenylalanine, the CDR3 covers 14 amino acids. The only DNA kept is the CDR3, 42 bases in frame from the first base. According to the germline V gene (reference sequence), CDR1 reads MNHEY and CDR2 reads SMNVEV. Preparation of the library involved PCR. The sequencing machine was an Illumina HiSeq 2500. TCR libraries were prepared with molecular barcoding, using unique molecular identifiers to normalize TCRbeta repertoire quantification. TCRdb cleaned the public reads at Q25 with fastp, built clones with MiXCR and kept in-frame beta chains. Each CDR3 protein appears once, grouped with its most common genes and DNA. This sample lists 750,000 to 950,000 distinct CDR3 sequences; 16% were detected once. Jointly, the top ten make up roughly 4.8% of the sample. The treatment or condition label for this specimen denotes: allogeneic hematopoietic cell transplantation with graft depleted of TCRalphabeta T cells and CD19 B cells. TCRalphabeta/CD19-depleted allogeneic hematopoietic cell grafts were given to the transplant recipients, all of whom were children.

The clonotype comes from a male patient younger than 18 who had a stem cell transplant for acute lymphoblastic leukemia, so the T cells may come from the graft donor. The specimen was PBMCs, mostly from graft donor cells, collected 360 days after TCRalphabeta/CD19-depleted stem cell transplant. The V and J genes are TRBV27 and TRBJ2-1, with 9 central nucleotides matching TRBD2. The CDR3 is CASSLEREDNEQFF. The sequence in DNA is TGTGCCAGCAGTTTAGAGCGGGAGGATAATGAGCAGTTCTTC.